The sequence of this T cell receptor beta chain was determined in a study of OX40 agonist ivuxolimab in advanced cancers. Trimming cost V 3 bases and J 5 bases; bases outside gene matches: 7. The germline gives CDR1 SGHAT, CDR2 FQDESV (reference sequence). This CDR3 has 16 residues. Only in-frame clones appear in the TCRdb table, and some are missing; sequencing was by immunoSEQ multiplex PCR. Of under 85,000 clones in the sample, 85% were seen once. The source is an adult with an advanced solid tumor such as melanoma, head and neck, liver or kidney cancer. This sample comprised CD4+ or CD8+ T cells sorted from blood, obtained in a trial of the OX40 agonist ivuxolimab. The chain carries TRBV11-1 and TRBJ2-3; 11 bases are a match to TRBD2. The CDR3 bases are TGTGCCAGCAGCTTCTTAGCGGGGGGGCTTGTAGATACGCAGTATTTT. This sequence encodes CASSFLAGGLVDTQYF.